This T cell receptor (beta chain) comes out of a study of blood T cells in healthy people across ages. General study findings and limits: Observed TCR beta diversity per million T cells went down as age went up. This fall followed a roughly linear course with age.

Germline CDR1 SQVTM, CDR2 ANQGSEA. The CDR3 runs to 14 residues. Trimming cost V 4 bases and J 8 bases; bases outside gene matches: 7. Alongside a J-beta primer mix, a sample-barcoded 5' primer served in a second PCR lasting 7 to 11 cycles. All samples gave at least 2.5 million CDR3-containing paired-end reads. TCRdb re-derived calls from the 5' RACE reads in MiXCR, one entry per CDR3 protein. The profile covers some 780,000 distinct CDR3 sequences, with more than 50% appearing a single time and roughly 24% taken by the ten largest. As to this clonotype: What it binds is unknown.

The chain couples TRBV29-1 to TRBJ2-1; 11 nucleotides align to TRBD2. Sequencing was performed on blood. The TCR comes from a middle-aged man in good health. CDR3 sequence (DNA): TGCAGCGTTGGACCACTAGCGGGAGTATATGAGCAGTTCTTC. Amino acid sequence: CSVGPLAGVYEQFF.